The 17 T cell receptor beta chains listed next were all sequenced from one sample in a study of a mutant IDH1 vaccine in newly diagnosed glioma listed by TCRdb under 2021. Receptor amplification or capture employed the immunoSEQ multiplex PCR assay. The table was pulled from immuneACCESS by TCRdb, which kept in-frame rearrangements only. Such tables lose some clones; where checked, under half of the loss comes from unresolved V genes, and the rest has no known cause. The sample table shows roughly 56,000 clones, and about 80% are seen once. About 4.9% of the sample is in the top ten clones. No antigen has been assigned to these receptors. Per the publication, the time point label means: week 47, end of study. Each vaccine dose, consisting of 300 ug of a 20-mer mutant IDH1 peptide in Montanide, was administered subcutaneously with topical imiquimod. Sequences were derived from PBMCs, sampled from a glioma patient whose treatment included an IDH1 peptide vaccine. These TCRs come from a woman between 40 and 50 years old with glioma. Some clones in this sample may be carry-over from other donors' samples.

In its sample, this clone was seen a few times. This chain links TRBV5-1 with TRBJ1-1, with 11 bases aligning to TRBD1. The CDR3 is 16 amino acids. V trimming: 0 bases; J trimming: 3 bases; junction bases outside the gene matches: 4. The germline V gene encodes CDR1 SGHRS and CDR2 YFSETQ. The CDR3 loop reads CASSLAGTGGDTEAFF. As DNA, the CDR3 is TGCGCCAGCAGCTTGGCAGGGACAGGGGGAGACACTGAAGCTTTCTTT.

A remark on this clone: The junction and the germline gene differ at one end; a read error may be behind it. The rearrangement joins TRBV29-1 to TRBJ2-1; perhaps TRBD1 as D (6 bases). Germline V CDR1 and CDR2: SQVTM, ANQGSEA. The CDR3 length is 16 residues. The CDR3 reads CSVEPDSRKTYNEQFF. The CDR3 nucleotides are TGCAGCGTTGAACCGGACAGTAGGAAGACCTATAATGAGCAGTTCTTC.

J is TRBJ1-1 and V is TRBV6-5; possibly TRBD1 for D (5 bases). Trimming stripped 7 bases from V and 4 bases from J, with 19 bases between. The CDR3 covers 15 residues. In germline, CDR1 is MNHEY, CDR2 SVGAGI. This CDR3 is CASTPVWGASTEAFF. CDR3 bases: TGTGCCAGCACCCCCGTGTGGGGCGCGAGCACTGAAGCTTTCTTT.

V usage is TRBV6-1 and J usage is TRBJ2-7; D gene ambiguous. This CDR3 has 11 residues. Trimming stripped 5 bases from V and 4 bases from J, with 6 bases between. Germline CDR1 is MNHNS and CDR2 is SASEGT. As DNA, the CDR3 is TGTGCCAGCAGTCACCTTTACGAGCAGTACTTC. It translates to CASSHLYEQYF.

This chain links TRBV30 with TRBJ2-7, with D perhaps being TRBD1 or TRBD2 (5 bases each). Looked up from germline, CDR1 is GTSNPN and CDR2 is SVGIG (reference sequence). This CDR3 is built from 13 residues. V lost 5 bases, J lost 3 bases, and 14 bases lay in between. CDR3 in amino acids: CAWGTGLNYEQYF. The CDR3 bases are TGTGCCTGGGGGACGGGTTTAAACTACGAGCAGTACTTC.

The rearrangement joins TRBV5-6 to TRBJ2-3, with D possibly TRBD1 on 5 matching bases. Germline V gene data show CDR1 as SGHDT and CDR2 as YYEEEE. V was trimmed by 4 bases and J by 6 bases, leaving 24 bases between them. This CDR3 contains 17 residues. The CDR3 spells CASSPLLQDSQSDTQYF. The CDR3 DNA reads as TGTGCCAGCAGCCCCCTGCTACAGGATTCCCAATCGGATACGCAGTATTTT.

The DNA for the CDR3 is TGTGCCAGCAGCCCGCGACAGGGTCAAGGGTATGGCTACACCTTC. Encoded protein: CASSPRQGQGYGYTF. This chain connects TRBV9 to TRBJ1-2; 7 nucleotides align to TRBD1. With V trimmed by 4 bases and J by 5 bases, 11 bases remained unmatched. Germline-derived CDR1 and CDR2 are SGDLS and YYNGEE. The CDR3 runs 15 residues.

The chain employs TRBV19 and TRBJ1-2; D is possibly TRBD1 (6 bases). The CDR3 loop spans 15 amino acids. V dropped 0 bases and J dropped 8 bases, with 16 bases sitting between them. Germline V gene lookup returns CDR1 LNHDA and CDR2 SQIVND (reference sequence). The CDR3 nucleotides read TGTGCCAGTAGTATAGATCGAACAGGGAGACGGGGCTACACCTTC. Its protein product is CASSIDRTGRRGYTF.

The chain couples TRBV7-2 to TRBJ2-1; no clear D. This CDR3 is built from 14 residues. Trimming pared 0 bases from V and 6 bases from J, leaving 9 bases between. Germline V gives CDR1 SGHTA, CDR2 FQGNSA. For the CDR3, the DNA is TGTGCCAGCAGCTTAGCTCCTAATTCCAATGAGCAGTTCTTC. This gives the protein CASSLAPNSNEQFF.

The chain is built from TRBV2 and TRBJ1-1; 7 bases fit TRBD1. V trimming: 2 bases; J trimming: 6 bases; junction bases outside the gene matches: 6. The CDR3 loop spans 14 amino acids. Germline CDR1 is SNHLY and CDR2 is FYNNEI. The CDR3 DNA is TGTGCCAGCAGTGAAAAGACAGGGATCCCTGAAGCTTTCTTT. The encoded protein is CASSEKTGIPEAFF.

By proportion, this clone is medium-sized. The chain links TRBV5-4 to TRBJ2-7, with D possibly matching TRBD2 (6 bases). This CDR3 has 13 amino acids. CDR1 is SGHNT and CDR2 is YYREEE in the germline V gene (reference sequence). V lost 4 bases and J 5 bases, leaving 13 bases between the germline ends. This chain's CDR3 is CASSPGVGDEQYF. CDR3 DNA: TGTGCCAGCAGCCCGGGGGTCGGAGACGAGCAGTACTTC.

The V gene is TRBV6-6, the J gene TRBJ2-7; D is undetermined. Trimming cost V 10 bases and J 5 bases, with 18 bases left between them. The CDR3 extends over 13 amino acids. Germline V gene data show CDR1 as MNHNY and CDR2 as SVGAGI (reference sequence). In DNA, the CDR3 is TGTGCCACATCGTACCAGGTCCAGGACGAGCAGTACTTC. Translated: CATSYQVQDEQYF.

V usage is TRBV29-1 and J usage is TRBJ2-7; D may be TRBD1 (5 bases). The CDR3 totals 13 residues. The germline CDR1 and CDR2 sequences are SQVTM and ANQGSEA. V shed 6 bases and J shed 3 bases, with 15 bases lying between them. The CDR3 nucleotides read TGCAGCGTATCGACAGTATTGAACTACGAGCAGTACTTC. Protein sequence: CSVSTVLNYEQYF.

The chain recombines TRBV6-1 with TRBJ2-7, with a possible D match to TRBD2 (6 bases). V lost 7 bases and J 9 bases, leaving 16 bases between the germline ends. The CDR3 consists of 12 residues. Germline values: CDR1 MNHNS, CDR2 SASEGT. The CDR3 protein is CASKTSTRWQYF. CDR3 in DNA: TGTGCCAGCAAGACTAGTACCCGATGGCAGTACTTC.

This chain uses TRBV7-2 with TRBJ1-2; D unclear. The germline gives CDR1 SGHTA, CDR2 FQGNSA. V shed 1 base and J shed 8 bases, with 8 bases lying between them. The CDR3 has 12 residues. The CDR3: CASSLGAQGYTF. The CDR3 DNA reads as TGTGCCAGCAGCTTAGGAGCGCAGGGCTACACCTTC. Based on the CDR3 plus reference TRBV7-2 and TRBJ1-2, the full variable domain is GAGVSQSPSNKVTEKGKDVELRCDPISGHTALYWYRQSLGQGLEFLIYFQGNSAPDKSGLPSDRFSAERTGGSVSTLTIQRTQQEDSAVYLCASSLGAQGYTFGSGTRLTVV.

V is TRBV5-6 and J is TRBJ1-2; D may be TRBD1 (6 bases). CDR3 length: 15 amino acids. V was clipped by 1 base and J by 4 bases, with 14 bases between them. CDR1 and CDR2 from the germline V gene are SGHDT and YYEEEE. In nucleotides, the CDR3 is TGTGCCAGCAGCTTGATCATGGGGGGCGTCTATGGCTACACCTTC. Translating it yields CASSLIMGGVYGYTF.

As DNA, the CDR3 is TGTGCCTGGATTGGGGCGAACTACGAGCAGTACTTC. Its protein product is CAWIGANYEQYF. The V and J genes are TRBV30 and TRBJ2-7; TRBD1 might be the D (5 bases). The CDR3 totals 12 residues. V gave up 4 bases and J gave up 3 bases, with 10 bases separating them. CDR1 GTSNPN and CDR2 SVGIG come from the germline V gene (reference sequence).